This T cell receptor beta chain was sequenced in a study of blood T cell repertoires in COVID-19. The wider study: PBMCs, B-cell-depleted T cells, or T cells provided the cDNA or gDNA that made up the material.

Germline V CDR1 and CDR2: KGHSH, LQKENI. V lost 8 bases, J lost 5 bases, and 18 bases lay in between. The CDR3 sequence is 14 residues long. Seattle researchers signed up patients amid active infection and tracked them longitudinally. Authors' processing steps: Amplification of reference gene primers was used by the study to estimate nucleated cell counts. Assay used: immunoSEQ multiplex PCR; TCRdb lists only in-frame clones, some missing. That table gives V, J and clone size, and the DNA gave D and trimming. The data contain about 260,000 clones, approximately 86% of them singletons. The source of this sequence is an older woman with COVID-19, enrolled during active disease. The sequencing input was peripheral blood. The rearrangement uses TRBV18 and TRBJ1-2, with D maybe TRBD1 (5 bases). DNA for the CDR3: TGTGCCAGCGGTCAGCAGGGAGGGGTGTATGGCTACACCTTC. Translated: CASGQQGGVYGYTF. Looking up the rest from reference TRBV18 and TRBJ1-2 gives the full variable domain: NAGVMQNPRHLVRRRGQEARLRCSPMKGHSHVYWYRQLPEEGLKFMVYLQKENIIDESGMPKERFSAEFPKEGPSILRIQQVVRGDSAAYFCASGQQGGVYGYTFGSGTRLTVV.